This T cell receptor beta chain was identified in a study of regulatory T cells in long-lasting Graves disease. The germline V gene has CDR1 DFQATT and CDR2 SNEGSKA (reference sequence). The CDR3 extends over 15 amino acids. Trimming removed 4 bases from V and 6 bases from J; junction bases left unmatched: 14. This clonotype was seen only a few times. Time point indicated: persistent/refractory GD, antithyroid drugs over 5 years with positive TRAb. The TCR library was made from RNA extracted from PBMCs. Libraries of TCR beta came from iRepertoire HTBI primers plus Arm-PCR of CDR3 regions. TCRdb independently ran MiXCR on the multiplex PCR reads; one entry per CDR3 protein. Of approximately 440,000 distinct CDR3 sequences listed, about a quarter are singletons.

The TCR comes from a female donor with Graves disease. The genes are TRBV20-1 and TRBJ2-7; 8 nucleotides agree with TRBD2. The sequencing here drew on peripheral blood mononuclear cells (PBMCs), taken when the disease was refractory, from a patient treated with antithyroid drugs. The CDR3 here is CSAIWFGAGGGEQYF. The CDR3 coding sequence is TGCAGTGCTATCTGGTTTGGAGCCGGGGGGGGCGAGCAGTACTTC.